These 27 T cell receptor beta chains came from one sample sequenced in a study of blood T cell repertoires in COVID-19. The data were produced by immunoSEQ multiplex PCR, yet TCRdb's version contains in-frame clones alone and is incomplete. The sample includes about 89,000 clones, roughly 70% of them seen just once. Sequenced sample: peripheral blood. The receptors were gathered from a woman of 80 years or more with acute or convalescent COVID-19.

The genes are TRBV5-1 and TRBJ2-7; TRBD2 might be the D (5 bases). V was trimmed by 4 bases and J by 2 bases, leaving 22 bases between them. CDR3 length: 17 residues. Per germline, CDR1 SGHRS and CDR2 YFSETQ. In DNA, the CDR3 is TGCGCCAGCAGCCCCACGCTTAGGACGGGATCCCCCTACGAGCAGTACTTC. Protein: CASSPTLRTGSPYEQYF.

The V call is TRBV7-2, the J call TRBJ1-2, with 7 bases aligning to TRBD1. The CDR3 extends over 13 amino acids. The trim removed 3 bases at V and 5 bases at J, leaving 3 bases unmatched. Per germline, CDR1 SGHTA and CDR2 FQGNSA. The CDR3 nucleotides read TGTGCCAGCAGCTTCACAGGGGATTATGGCTACACCTTC. It codes for CASSFTGDYGYTF. The full variable domain, in which reference TRBV7-2 and TRBJ1-2 provide the parts outside the CDR3, is GAGVSQSPSNKVTEKGKDVELRCDPISGHTALYWYRQSLGQGLEFLIYFQGNSAPDKSGLPSDRFSAERTGGSVSTLTIQRTQQEDSAVYLCASSFTGDYGYTFGSGTRLTVV.

The sample holds one count of this clone. An end of the junction does not agree with germline; a read error may underlie this. The chain is built from TRBV7-9 and TRBJ2-7, with a weak D call TRBD1 (5 bases). The CDR3 totals 12 residues. CDR1 and CDR2 from the germline V gene are SEHNR and FQNEAQ (reference sequence). The CDR3 bases are TGTGCCAGCAGCTTAGGTCAGGGAAAAGAGGACTTC. Its translation: CASSLGQGKEDF. Supplemented by reference TRBV7-9 and TRBJ2-7, the full variable domain reads DTGVSQNPRHKITKRGQNVTFRCDPISEHNRLYWYRQTLGQGPEFLTYFQNEAQLEKSRLLSDRFSAERPKGSFSTLEIQRTEQGDSAMYLCASSLGQGKEDFGPGTRLTVT.

The V and J genes are TRBV30 and TRBJ1-2; D gene ambiguous. The CDR3 totals 14 residues. Trimming left V 1 base short and J 4 bases short, with 13 bases between. The germline V gene encodes CDR1 GTSNPN and CDR2 SVGIG (reference sequence). The CDR3 region has the DNA TGTGCCTGGAGTGGAGGAAGGTATTCCTATGGCTACACCTTC. Amino acid sequence: CAWSGGRYSYGYTF.

The rearrangement uses TRBV7-3 and TRBJ2-3, with D unclear. The CDR3 has 16 residues. Germline lookup yields CDR1 SGHTA and CDR2 FQGTGA. Trimming shortened V by 1 base and J by 2 bases, and 13 bases separated the two germline ends. CDR3 region: CASSLNGGVYTDTQYF. Written as DNA, the CDR3 is TGTGCCAGCAGCTTAAATGGCGGCGTTTACACAGATACGCAGTATTTT. Full variable domain (rest looked up from reference TRBV7-3 and TRBJ2-3): GAGVSQTPSNKVTEKGKYVELRCDPISGHTALYWYRQSLGQGPEFLIYFQGTGAADDSGLPNDRFFAVRPEGSVSTLKIQRTERGDSAVYLCASSLNGGVYTDTQYFGPGTRLTVL.

This chain links TRBV7-8 with TRBJ1-2; 9 positions agree with TRBD1. J was trimmed by 4 bases and V by 5 bases; bases with no gene match: 5. CDR3 length: 14 amino acids. Germline lookup yields CDR1 SGHVS and CDR2 FQNEAQ. CDR3 loop: CASSPMTGGYGYTF. The CDR3, as DNA: TGTGCCAGCAGCCCCATGACAGGGGGCTATGGCTACACCTTC.

The chain is built from TRBV9 and TRBJ1-2, with a possible D match to TRBD1 (6 bases). The CDR3 is 16 residues long. V gave up 0 bases and J gave up 2 bases, with 14 bases separating them. CDR1 and CDR2 from the germline V gene are SGDLS and YYNGEE. The CDR3: CASSVALEGENYGYTF. As DNA, the CDR3 is TGTGCCAGCAGCGTAGCGTTAGAGGGGGAAAACTATGGCTACACCTTC.

The V and J genes are TRBV28 and TRBJ1-6; weak D call: TRBD1 (5 bases). Germline CDR1 reads MDHEN; CDR2 reads SYDVKM. The CDR3 runs to 12 residues. Trimming pared 8 bases from V and 14 bases from J, leaving 16 bases between. DNA of the CDR3: TGTGCCAGCGGTTCAGGGATTATAACCCTCCACTTT. It encodes CASGSGIITLHF.

This clone showed up just a few times. The chain is built from TRBV7-3 and TRBJ2-2, with D maybe TRBD1 (6 bases). The CDR3 is 15 residues long. The germline gives CDR1 SGHTA, CDR2 FQGTGA. The ends were cut back, 3 bases at V and 0 bases at J, with 8 bases in the middle. CDR3 in DNA: TGTGCCAGCAGCTTTCAGGGGACGAACACCGGGGAGCTGTTTTTT. Protein sequence: CASSFQGTNTGELFF. The full variable domain, completed using reference TRBV7-3 and TRBJ2-2, is GAGVSQTPSNKVTEKGKYVELRCDPISGHTALYWYRQSLGQGPEFLIYFQGTGAADDSGLPNDRFFAVRPEGSVSTLKIQRTERGDSAVYLCASSFQGTNTGELFFGEGSRLTVL.

The V call is TRBV10-3, the J call TRBJ1-3; 11 bases agree with TRBD1. Germline-derived CDR1 and CDR2 are ENHRY and SYGVKD. The J segment lost 2 bases and the V segment lost 3 bases, leaving 3 bases of the junction unmatched. CDR3 length: 16 residues. The CDR3 spells CAISDRTGGPGNTIYF. The CDR3 DNA reads as TGTGCCATCAGTGATCGGACAGGGGGCCCTGGAAACACCATATATTTT.

For the CDR3, the DNA is TGCGCCAGCAGCTCGACTAGCGGGGGGACCTACGAGCAGTACTTC. This encodes CASSSTSGGTYEQYF. The chain recombines TRBV5-1 with TRBJ2-7; 13 nucleotides agree with TRBD2. With V trimmed by 3 bases and J by 2 bases, 2 bases remained unmatched. The CDR3 covers 15 residues. Germline lookup yields CDR1 SGHRS and CDR2 YFSETQ. Complete variable domain (other parts from reference TRBV5-1 and TRBJ2-7): KAGVTQTPRYLIKTRGQQVTLSCSPISGHRSVSWYQQTPGQGLQFLFEYFSETQRNKGNFPGRFSGRQFSNSRSEMNVSTLELGDSALYLCASSSTSGGTYEQYFGPGTRLTVT.

This clone was seen only once. This chain links TRBV7-8 with TRBJ1-2; D unclear. V lost 5 bases and J lost 5, with 30 bases in between. Germline values: CDR1 SGHVS, CDR2 FQNEAQ. The length of the CDR3 is 19 residues. CDR3 DNA sequence: TGTGCCAGCAGCCGGTCCGGCAGGCCGTTCCCCCCGCAAACTTATGGCTACACCTTC. Translating it yields CASSRSGRPFPPQTYGYTF.

This clone has only a few counts. The chain has TRBV21-1 and TRBJ1-6; TRBD1, the table's D call, was not compared with the DNA. TRBV21-1 corresponds to a pseudogene. The CDR3 has 14 amino acids. The CDR3 nucleotides are TGTGCCAGCAGCAAGTGGGCCGCCAATTCACCCCTCCACTTT. Encoded protein: CASSKWAANSPLHF.

Remarks on this clone: The junction departs from the called germline gene at one end, perhaps through a read error. CDR3 sequence reads: CATSREGDRVLF. CDR3 nucleotides: TGTGCCACCAGCAGAGAAGGGGACAGGGTCCTCTTC. The gene calls are TRBV15 and TRBJ2-7, with 9 bases fitting TRBD1. Germline CDR1 LNHNV, CDR2 YYDKDF (reference sequence). CDR3 length: 12 amino acids.

This chain links TRBV2 with TRBJ2-4; 9 nucleotides agree with TRBD1. CDR1 is SNHLY, CDR2 FYNNEI, per germline. This CDR3 is built from 17 residues. The ends lost 3 bases at V and 1 base at J; junction bases unmatched: 7. CDR3 sequence (DNA): TGTGCCAGCAGTGACCCGGGACAGGGCGAGGCCAAAAACATTCAGTACTTC. Translated: CASSDPGQGEAKNIQYF.

The chain carries TRBV4-2 and TRBJ1-4; TRBD1 matches 7 bases. Germline V gene lookup returns CDR1 LGHNA and CDR2 YNFKEQ. Trimming took 0 bases from V and 7 from J; bases not matched to a gene: 5. The CDR3 is made up of 15 amino acids. CDR3 sequence: CASSQERQGGEKLFF. Written as DNA, the CDR3 is TGTGCCAGCAGCCAAGAACGACAGGGTGGTGAAAAACTGTTTTTT.

This chain connects TRBV20-1 to TRBJ1-2, with 7 bases aligning to TRBD1. V was clipped by 3 bases and J by 8 bases; unmatched bases: 15. The CDR3 consists of 15 residues. Germline lookup yields CDR1 DFQATT and CDR2 SNEGSKA (reference sequence). This chain's CDR3 is CSASSPNRGLGGYTF. DNA for the CDR3: TGCAGTGCTAGTAGTCCAAACAGGGGTCTAGGAGGCTACACCTTC.

CDR3 sequence: CASRPDDRGYQETQYF. In nucleotides, the CDR3 is TGTGCCAGCCGCCCGGACGACAGGGGGTACCAAGAGACCCAGTACTTC. This rearrangement joins TRBV6-6 to TRBJ2-5, with 9 bases aligning to TRBD1. The CDR3 has 16 amino acids. Germline lookup yields CDR1 MNHNY and CDR2 SVGAGI (reference sequence). The trim removed 8 bases at V and 0 bases at J, leaving 10 bases unmatched.

The CDR3 bases are TGTGCCAGCAGCTTAGCTCCGGAGACGGTAGCTACGAAGCAGTACTTC. Translating gives CASSLAPETVATKQYF. The chain combines TRBV7-9 with TRBJ2-7; D is unresolved. The V end was cut by 0 bases, the J end by 8 bases, with 20 bases between. There are 16 residues in the CDR3. The germline V gene encodes CDR1 SEHNR and CDR2 FQNEAQ (reference sequence).

This clone showed up just a few times. The chain links TRBV19 to TRBJ1-6; D call uncertain. V lost 6 bases and J 10 bases, leaving 10 bases between the germline ends. The germline gives CDR1 LNHDA, CDR2 SQIVND (reference sequence). CDR3 length: 12 residues. This chain's CDR3 is CASRSEVSPLHF. The DNA for the CDR3 is TGTGCCAGTAGGTCCGAGGTCTCACCCCTCCACTTT.

The V gene is TRBV28, the J gene TRBJ1-4; D uncertain. The CDR3 spans 14 residues. The germline V and J ends were trimmed by 7 bases and 7 bases, with 16 bases remaining between them. Germline loops: CDR1 MDHEN, CDR2 SYDVKM. The CDR3 loop reads CASTSEALGEKLFF. The CDR3 nucleotides are TGTGCCAGCACCTCCGAGGCCTTGGGTGAAAAACTGTTTTTT.

The chain employs TRBV12-3 or TRBV12-4 and TRBJ2-1; maybe TRBD1 (6 bases). Trimming cost V 5 bases and J 9 bases, with 14 bases left between them. This CDR3 spans 13 amino acids. For the CDR3, the DNA is TGTGCCAGCAGTCGCACTGGGGGCACTGAGCAGTTCTTC. This translates into CASSRTGGTEQFF.

This sequence joins TRBV7-8 and TRBJ2-5, with D possibly being TRBD1 (5 bases). The V gene's germline CDR1 is SGHVS and CDR2 FQNEAQ. Trimming pared 7 bases from V and 0 bases from J, leaving 9 bases between. The CDR3 consists of 13 residues. In nucleotides, the CDR3 is TGTGCCAGCACCCAGGGTTACCAAGAGACCCAGTACTTC. Protein: CASTQGYQETQYF.

The V and J genes are TRBV5-1 and TRBJ2-7, with 8 bases matching TRBD1. The CDR3 loop spans 15 amino acids. Germline lookup yields CDR1 SGHRS and CDR2 YFSETQ. Trimming at V came to 0 bases and at J to 7 bases, leaving 9 bases not matched to a gene. In nucleotides, the CDR3 is TGCGCCAGCAGCTTGGCCGGCAGGGGGCAGGGGGAGCAGTACTTC. As protein: CASSLAGRGQGEQYF.

This sequence joins TRBV10-3 and TRBJ2-7, with 8 bases lining up with TRBD1. The CDR3 extends over 17 amino acids. V shed 3 bases and J 9 bases; nucleotides not matched to a gene: 19. Germline CDR1 reads ENHRY; CDR2 reads SYGVKD. CDR3 DNA: TGTGCCATCAGTGATTTGGGGGCCAGGGGGCCAGATATTGGGCAGTACTTC. It is translated as CAISDLGARGPDIGQYF.

The V call is TRBV19, the J call TRBJ1-1, with D perhaps matching TRBD1 (5 bases). Germline V gene lookup returns CDR1 LNHDA and CDR2 SQIVND (reference sequence). The CDR3 has 13 amino acids. V was shortened by 5 bases and J by 5 bases, with 12 bases between the two germline ends. DNA of the CDR3: TGTGCCAGTAGTCGTCAGGGTTCGACTGAAGCTTTCTTT. Translating it yields CASSRQGSTEAFF.

The chain combines TRBV6-8 with TRBJ2-2; 8 nucleotides align to TRBD1. The V gene end was trimmed by 3 bases and the J gene end by 2 bases; junction bases not matched to a gene: 11. Germline V gene sequence: CDR1 MNHGY, CDR2 SAAAGT. The CDR3 length is 18 residues. The CDR3 loop reads CASSYRRTGPPNTGELFF. The DNA for the CDR3 is TGTGCCAGCAGTTATAGGAGGACAGGGCCCCCAAACACCGGGGAGCTGTTTTTT.